The entry below describes one TCR beta chain. No antigen is known for it. Libraries for TCRalpha and TCRbeta carried sample barcodes and unique molecular identifiers via 5'RACE. TCRdb fed the 5' RACE reads into MiXCR, producing one record per CDR3 protein. The repertoire holds a few hundred thousand distinct CDR3 sequences, with about 20% as singletons. This sample stems from a study of T-cell memory formation after mild COVID-19. Turning to the study itself: Clusters were largely donor specific. Study-wide results and limits: Pre-infection memory showed some responding clones, and this suggested that cross-reactive memory joined. CD4+ contracting clones were found mainly in CM and EM, and CD8+ ones in EMRA.

This CDR3 region has 15 residues. Germline loops: CDR1 DFQATT, CDR2 SNEGSKA (reference sequence). With V trimmed by 5 bases and J by 3 bases, 10 bases remained unmatched. The specimen sequenced was PBMCs or a T cell subset sorted from them (not recorded which). The rearrangement joins TRBV20-1 to TRBJ1-1; 9 nucleotides align to TRBD1. This clonotype originated in a man aged 18 to 30 who had mild COVID-19 (a few samples of this study predate the infection). Cell type and time point are not known. CDR3 DNA: TGCAGTGCTTGGGGACAGGGAAGGGGGGACACTGAAGCTTTCTTT. This encodes CSAWGQGRGDTEAFF.